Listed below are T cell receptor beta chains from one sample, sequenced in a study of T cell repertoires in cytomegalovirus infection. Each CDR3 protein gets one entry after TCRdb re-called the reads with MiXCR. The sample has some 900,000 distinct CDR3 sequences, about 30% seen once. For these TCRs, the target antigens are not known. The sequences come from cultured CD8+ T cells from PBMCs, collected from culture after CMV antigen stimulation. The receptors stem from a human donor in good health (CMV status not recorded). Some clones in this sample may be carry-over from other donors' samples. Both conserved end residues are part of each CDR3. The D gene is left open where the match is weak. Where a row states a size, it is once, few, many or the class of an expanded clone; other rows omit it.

CDR3: CASSPRTERHEQFF
DNA: TGTGCCAGCAGTCCCCGGACGGAAAGGCATGAGCAGTTCTTC
D: .
J: TRBJ2-1
size: .
V: TRBV27

CDR3: CASSIPGDLKNF
DNA: TGTGCCAGCAGCATTCCGGGAGACCTGAAGAACTTC
D: .
J: TRBJ2-5
size: .
V: TRBV5-4

CDR3: CASSLGGTANTGELFF
DNA: TGTGCCAGCAGCTTAGGTGGGACAGCGAACACCGGGGAGCTGTTTTTT
D: TRBD1
J: TRBJ2-2
size: .
V: TRBV7-8

CDR3: CASSPLGAGARSSYNEQFF
DNA: TGTGCCAGCAGCCCTCTCGGCGCAGGGGCACGGAGCTCCTACAATGAGCAGTTCTTC
D: .
J: TRBJ2-1
size: many
V: TRBV7-8

CDR3: CASTQAGSQETQYF
DNA: TGTGCCAGCACTCAAGCGGGGTCGCAAGAGACCCAGTACTTC
D: TRBD2
J: TRBJ2-5
size: .
V: TRBV12-3/TRBV12-4

CDR3: CVTSREGYINEKLFF
DNA: TGTGTCACCAGCAGAGAGGGGTACATAAATGAAAAACTGTTTTTT
D: .
J: TRBJ1-4
size: .
V: TRBV15

CDR3: CASSRDLNQPQHF
DNA: TGTGCCAGCAGCAGGGACCTTAATCAGCCCCAGCATTTT
D: .
J: TRBJ1-5
size: few
V: TRBV7-9

CDR3: CASSPTSGGSGQFF
DNA: TGTGCCAGCAGTCCGACTAGCGGGGGTAGTGGGCAGTTCTTC
D: TRBD2
J: TRBJ2-1
size: .
V: TRBV12-3/TRBV12-4

CDR3: CASSFHGTGLETQYF
DNA: TGTGCCAGCAGTTTTCACGGGACAGGGCTGGAGACCCAGTACTTC
D: TRBD1
J: TRBJ2-5
size: .
V: TRBV27

CDR3: CASRPTDGYGYTF
DNA: TGTGCCAGCAGGCCGACGGACGGCTATGGCTACACCTTC
D: .
J: TRBJ1-2
size: .
V: TRBV6-2/TRBV6-3

CDR3: CASSQVVLQRDQPQHF
DNA: TGCGCCAGCAGCCAAGTCGTCCTTCAAAGGGATCAGCCCCAGCATTTT
D: .
J: TRBJ1-5
size: few
V: TRBV4-1

CDR3: CASSSIDKIYLPYNSPLHF
DNA: TGTGCCAGCAGTTCTATCGACAAGATTTATCTCCCCTATAATTCACCCCTCCACTTT
D: .
J: TRBJ1-6
size: .
V: TRBV27

CDR3: CASCRGGPPPYEQYF
DNA: TGTGCCTCTTGTAGAGGGGGCCCTCCCCCCTACGAGCAGTACTTC
D: TRBD1
J: TRBJ2-7
size: .
V: TRBV6-1

CDR3: CASSYSLGAEFF
DNA: TGTGCCAGCAGTTACTCGCTTGGCGCGGAGTTCTTC
D: .
J: TRBJ2-1
size: .
V: TRBV6-2/TRBV6-3

CDR3: CASKFPTSGGSSYNEQFF
DNA: TGTGCCAGCAAGTTTCCGACTAGCGGGGGGAGCTCCTACAATGAGCAGTTCTTC
D: TRBD2
J: TRBJ2-1
size: .
V: TRBV28

CDR3: CATTVGNEKLFF
DNA: TGTGCCACCACGGTTGGGAATGAAAAACTGTTTTTT
D: .
J: TRBJ1-4
size: few
V: TRBV6-1

CDR3: CAISPDSIEAFF
DNA: TGTGCCATCAGTCCGGACAGCATTGAAGCTTTCTTT
D: .
J: TRBJ1-1
size: .
V: TRBV10-3

CDR3: CASSYSLQRGLYNEQFF
DNA: TGTGCCAGCAGTTACTCGTTACAACGGGGGCTTTACAATGAGCAGTTCTTC
D: .
J: TRBJ2-1
size: .
V: TRBV6-6

CDR3: CSARVSQVYGYTF
DNA: TGCAGTGCTAGAGTTTCACAGGTCTATGGCTACACCTTC
D: .
J: TRBJ1-2
size: .
V: TRBV20-1

CDR3: CASNRGGVDTQYF
DNA: TGTGCCAGCAATAGGGGGGGCGTTGATACGCAGTATTTT
D: .
J: TRBJ2-3
size: .
V: TRBV9

CDR3: CASTYGGLKNTGELFF
DNA: TGTGCCAGCACCTATGGGGGGCTCAAGAACACCGGGGAGCTGTTTTTT
D: .
J: TRBJ2-2
size: .
V: TRBV7-9

CDR3: CASSLIFAGGRETQYF
DNA: TGTGCCAGCAGCTTAATATTTGCGGGGGGCCGGGAGACCCAGTACTTC
D: TRBD2
J: TRBJ2-5
size: .
V: TRBV7-6

CDR3: CSVERQGTKDTQYF
DNA: TGCAGCGTTGAAAGACAGGGTACGAAAGATACGCAGTATTTT
D: TRBD1
J: TRBJ2-3
size: .
V: TRBV29-1

CDR3: CASSPRLGITKNIQYF
DNA: TGTGCCAGTAGTCCTCGACTGGGGATAACCAAAAACATTCAGTACTTC
D: .
J: TRBJ2-4
size: once
V: TRBV6-5

CDR3: CATCTGDSNQPQHF
DNA: TGTGCCACCTGCACAGGGGATAGCAATCAGCCCCAGCATTTT
D: TRBD1
J: TRBJ1-5
size: many
V: TRBV10-3

CDR3: CASSPLSDTQYF
DNA: TGTGCCAGCAGTCCCCTCTCAGATACGCAGTATTTT
D: .
J: TRBJ2-3
size: few
V: TRBV27

CDR3: CASSLTRGGIHEQYF
DNA: TGTGCCAGCAGCTTAACAAGGGGGGGGATCCACGAGCAGTACTTC
D: .
J: TRBJ2-7
size: few
V: TRBV7-8

CDR3: CSAAQEYGYTF
DNA: TGCAGTGCTGCTCAGGAATATGGCTACACCTTC
D: .
J: TRBJ1-2
size: .
V: TRBV20-1

CDR3: CASRPGDRGVEQFF
DNA: TGTGCCAGCCGGCCGGGAGACAGGGGAGTTGAGCAGTTCTTC
D: TRBD1
J: TRBJ2-1
size: .
V: TRBV7-9